This TCR beta chain was recorded in a study of Ad26.COV2.S vaccination and SARS-CoV-2 variants. Looking at the study overall: Intramuscular Ad26.COV2.S doses were given once or twice, 56 days apart. Study outcomes and limitations: Vaccinees showed greater spike-specific TCR breadth than placebo recipients.

Losses at the gene ends were 0 bases for V and 3 bases for J; bases not matched to a gene: 9. Germline CDR1 SGHNT, CDR2 YYREEE (reference sequence). There are 19 residues in the CDR3. TCRdb's copy holds only in-frame clones and misses some; the assay was immunoSEQ multiplex PCR. The top ten hold 3.6% of the sample, which has approximately 410,000 clones, around 89% seen once. Notes on this clone: Its antigen remains unidentified.

Treatment given: around 19 received Ad26.COV2.S at low or high dose, single or two shots; 5 received placebo; per-sample allocation not given. Each sample was drawn 63 days after the first injection (of vaccine or placebo). Recruitment in Boston yielded a donor of adult age, 18-55 years. The sequencing used peripheral blood, collected in a trial of Ad26.COV2.S vaccine versus placebo. The receptor's source is a person between 18 and 65 years old who received the Ad26.COV2.S COVID-19 vaccine or a placebo. V gene TRBV5-4 combines with J gene TRBJ2-3, with TRBD2 matching over 14 bases. The CDR3 DNA sequence: TGTGCCAGCAGCTTGGGACTAGCGGGGGGGCCCGTGGAGACAGATACGCAGTATTTT. It is translated as CASSLGLAGGPVETDTQYF.